The 28 T cell receptor beta chains given below trace back to one sample, sequenced in a study of patients and donors after allogeneic stem cell transplantation. TCRdb re-called the RT-PCR reads through MiXCR, storing one row per CDR3 protein. The table includes about 210,000 distinct CDR3 sequences, roughly two fifths detected once. Sequencing was carried out using blood, either unsorted or a sorted T cell fraction (not recorded which). Receptor source: a human donor who was either an allogeneic HSCT recipient or a stem cell or donor lymphocyte infusion donor (not recorded which). It is not recorded whose cells these are; they may come from a transplant donor.

This clonotype has a handful of counts. The chain carries TRBV7-9 and TRBJ1-6, with D uncertain. Germline V gene data show CDR1 as SEHNR and CDR2 as FQNEAQ (reference sequence). V was clipped by 1 base and J by 6 bases, with 7 bases between them. The CDR3 has 14 residues. The CDR3 loop reads CASSLEQRNSPLHF. Here the CDR3 DNA reads TGTGCCAGCAGCTTAGAACAGCGTAATTCACCCCTCCACTTT.

The V gene is TRBV9, the J gene TRBJ2-3; TRBD2 matches at 7 bases. Germline CDR1 and CDR2: SGDLS and YYNGEE. J lost 2 bases, V lost 3 bases, and 6 bases had no gene match. This CDR3 is 15 amino acids long. Written as DNA, the CDR3 is TGTGCCAGCAGCGCCGGACTAGGAGCCACAGATACGCAGTATTTT. Translating gives CASSAGLGATDTQYF.

V is TRBV5-1 and J is TRBJ2-5, with D perhaps matching TRBD2 (5 bases). Germline V CDR1 and CDR2: SGHRS, YFSETQ. The CDR3 extends over 15 amino acids. V lost 0 bases to trimming and J lost 5 bases, with 14 bases between them. This chain's CDR3 is CASSLEEAPIETQYF. The CDR3 DNA follows: TGCGCCAGCAGCTTGGAGGAGGCGCCGATTGAGACCCAGTACTTC.

The chain employs TRBV29-1 and TRBJ2-2; the D gene is possibly TRBD1 (6 bases). Trimming pared 7 bases from V and 1 base from J, leaving 13 bases between. The CDR3 length is 14 residues. Germline assignment: CDR1 SQVTM and CDR2 ANQGSEA. CDR3 in amino acids: CSANRAQNTGELFF. In nucleotides, the CDR3 is TGCAGCGCCAACAGGGCTCAGAACACCGGGGAGCTGTTTTTT.

The chain couples TRBV12-3 or TRBV12-4 to TRBJ1-5; 8 nucleotides agree with TRBD1. V lost 3 bases to trimming and J lost 10 bases; unmatched junction nucleotides: 11. This CDR3 is 15 amino acids long. The CDR3 reads CASSFGGQGVSPQHF. CDR3 coding DNA: TGTGCCAGCAGTTTCGGAGGACAGGGAGTAAGTCCCCAGCATTTT.

The CDR3 loop reads CASSHFGRVGEKLFF. The CDR3 DNA is TGTGCCAGCAGCCACTTTGGAAGGGTCGGAGAAAAACTGTTTTTT. The J gene is TRBJ1-4, the V gene TRBV3-1, with D uncertain. Trimming stripped 3 bases from V and 8 bases from J, with 16 bases between. CDR1 and CDR2 (germline): LGHDT, YNNKEL (reference sequence). The CDR3 has 15 amino acids.

This clonotype showed up just a few times. The chain combines TRBV3-1 with TRBJ1-4; TRBD1 might be the D (6 bases). The CDR3 loop spans 15 amino acids. Trimming removed 0 bases from V and 4 bases from J, with 9 bases in between. Germline assignment: CDR1 LGHDT and CDR2 YNNKEL (reference sequence). CDR3 sequence: CASSQDRTVNEKLFF. The DNA for the CDR3 is TGTGCCAGCAGCCAAGATCGGACAGTTAATGAAAAACTGTTTTTT.

The chain links TRBV29-1 to TRBJ1-4, with a tentative D call TRBD1 (5 bases). Trimming shortened V by 5 bases and J by 4 bases, and 8 bases separated the two germline ends. Germline CDR1 and CDR2: SQVTM and ANQGSEA. The CDR3 sequence is 12 residues long. The CDR3 spells CSVSGNNEKLFF. In DNA form, the CDR3 reads TGCAGCGTTTCAGGGAATAATGAAAAACTGTTTTTT.

This clonotype was seen repeatedly, ten times or more. This chain links TRBV20-1 with TRBJ1-6; D is possibly TRBD1 (5 bases). The germline CDR1 and CDR2 sequences are DFQATT and SNEGSKA (reference sequence). This CDR3 has 15 amino acids. V lost 3 bases, J lost 8 bases, and 17 bases lay in between. CDR3 nucleotides: TGCAGTGCTAGTCGACCCGGGACGGGCGATTCACCCCTCCACTTT. It codes for CSASRPGTGDSPLHF.

This clonotype was recorded a few times. This chain uses TRBV10-3 with TRBJ1-6; D call uncertain. Germline CDR1 ENHRY, CDR2 SYGVKD. The CDR3 consists of 13 residues. Trimming shortened V by 10 bases and J by 8 bases, and 15 bases separated the two germline ends. CDR3 sequence: CATHVGLDSPLHF. The CDR3 coding sequence is TGTGCCACCCATGTCGGTCTGGATTCACCCCTCCACTTT.

This clonotype appeared a few times. The chain links TRBV12-3 or TRBV12-4 to TRBJ2-2; no definite D call. The ends were cut back, 7 bases at V and 0 bases at J, with 12 bases in the middle. CDR3 length equals 15 residues. The CDR3 spells CASTPPLTNTGELFF. The CDR3 DNA reads TGTGCCAGCACCCCCCCATTAACGAACACCGGGGAGCTGTTTTTT.

The table lists this clonotype with a few counts. The chain employs TRBV5-1 and TRBJ2-5, with 10 positions matching TRBD1. The CDR3 totals 14 residues. With V trimmed by 0 bases and J by 5 bases, 1 base remained unmatched. The germline gives CDR1 SGHRS, CDR2 YFSETQ. CDR3 protein: CASSLEGQGETQYF. CDR3 nucleotide sequence: TGCGCCAGCAGCTTGGAGGGACAGGGGGAGACCCAGTACTTC.

CDR3: CSGLAGWTEAFF. As DNA, the CDR3 is TGCAGCGGATTGGCAGGGTGGACTGAAGCTTTCTTT. V is TRBV29-1 and J is TRBJ1-1; maybe TRBD1 (5 bases). The CDR3 runs 12 residues. Germline CDR1 SQVTM, CDR2 ANQGSEA. V lost 7 bases to trimming and J lost 5 bases, with 14 bases between them.

The chain uses TRBV12-3 or TRBV12-4 and TRBJ2-3; 7 bases map to TRBD1. After removal of 4 bases from V and 1 base from J, the junction contained 5 bases not matched to a gene. The CDR3 consists of 15 residues. The CDR3 region is CASSSTGAGTDTQYF. In DNA, the CDR3 is TGTGCCAGCAGTTCTACAGGGGCAGGCACAGATACGCAGTATTTT.

The J gene is TRBJ1-5, the V gene TRBV15; no definite D call. The CDR3 runs to 15 residues. CDR1 and CDR2 from the germline V gene are LNHNV and YYDKDF (reference sequence). Trimming took off 0 bases at V and 7 bases at J, with 13 bases between the two ends. The CDR3 DNA follows: TGTGCCACCAGCAGAGATGGGCGGACGGGGCAGCCCCAGCATTTT. Its protein is CATSRDGRTGQPQHF.

This clonotype was counted between two and nine times. The V and J genes are TRBV12-3 or TRBV12-4 and TRBJ2-7; D is undetermined. This CDR3 region has 14 residues. Deletions cut 2 bases from V and 2 bases from J, with 10 bases between. The CDR3 protein is CASSLRYGTYEQYF. The CDR3 region has the DNA TGTGCCAGCAGTTTAAGATACGGAACCTACGAGCAGTACTTC.

This clonotype was recorded a few times. This chain links TRBV29-1 with TRBJ1-1, with D unresolved. CDR1 is SQVTM and CDR2 is ANQGSEA in the germline V gene. The CDR3 is 14 amino acids. V shed 6 bases and J shed 3 bases, with 17 bases lying between them. The DNA of the CDR3 is TGCAGCGTAGTCGTACGAAAAGGGTACACTGAAGCTTTCTTT. Its protein product is CSVVVRKGYTEAFF. Full variable domain (missing parts from reference TRBV29-1 and TRBJ1-1): SAVISQKPSRDICQRGTSLTIQCQVDSQVTMMFWYRQQPGQSLTLIATANQGSEATYESGFVIDKFPISRPNLTFSTLTVSNMSPEDSSIYLCSVVVRKGYTEAFFGQGTRLTVV.

This chain joins TRBV28 and TRBJ1-5; tentative D call: TRBD1 (5 bases). Trimming took off 3 bases at V and 10 bases at J, with 13 bases between the two ends. The CDR3 covers 13 residues. CDR1 is MDHEN, CDR2 SYDVKM, per germline. CDR3 in amino acids: CASSLGQSLPQHF. The CDR3 DNA reads TGTGCCAGCAGTTTGGGGCAGAGTCTTCCCCAGCATTTT.

The chain links TRBV10-3 to TRBJ1-5; 7 bases are a match to TRBD1. The germline CDR1 and CDR2 sequences are ENHRY and SYGVKD. Trimming took 0 bases from V and 5 from J; bases not matched to a gene: 10. This CDR3 contains 17 residues. CDR3 bases: TGTGCCATCAGTGAGTCATCCACAGGGGATAGTGATCAGCCCCAGCATTTT. It yields the protein CAISESSTGDSDQPQHF.

The chain has TRBV5-1 and TRBJ2-3; the D is unclear. Germline V gene lookup returns CDR1 SGHRS and CDR2 YFSETQ. V was trimmed by 1 base and J by 0 bases, leaving 6 bases between them. The CDR3 extends over 14 amino acids. In DNA form, the CDR3 reads TGCGCCAGCAGCTTGAGTGAGAGCACAGATACGCAGTATTTT. This codes for CASSLSESTDTQYF.

This clonotype appeared a few times. CDR3 nucleotide sequence: TGTGCCAGCTCACCACCGGGACCAGGGGCAGGGAGGACTGAAGCTTTCTTT. Translated, it gives CASSPPGPGAGRTEAFF. The chain couples TRBV18 to TRBJ1-1, with a tentative D call TRBD1 (6 bases). The V gene's germline CDR1 is KGHSH and CDR2 LQKENI. This CDR3 has 17 amino acids. Trimming left V 0 bases short and J 5 bases short, with 19 bases between.

This clonotype appeared a few times. The V call is TRBV9, the J call TRBJ1-1; D remains unclear. With 0 bases removed from V and 0 bases from J, the gap between germline ends came to 9 bases. CDR1 and CDR2 (germline): SGDLS, YYNGEE. The length of the CDR3 is 15 residues. The CDR3 protein is CASSVDPTMNTEAFF. The CDR3 DNA follows: TGTGCCAGCAGCGTAGATCCGACGATGAACACTGAAGCTTTCTTT.

This clonotype has only a few counts. For the CDR3, the DNA is TGTGCCAGCAGCCAAGATCCCGGCAGGCACATAACTGAAGCTTTCTTT. Its protein product is CASSQDPGRHITEAFF. V is TRBV4-2 and J is TRBJ1-1; D remains ambiguous. The germline V gene encodes CDR1 LGHNA and CDR2 YNFKEQ. V was trimmed by 0 bases and J by 5 bases, leaving 16 bases between them. The CDR3 spans 16 residues.

The chain joins TRBV6-6 to TRBJ2-7; tentative D call: TRBD1 (5 bases). This CDR3 region has 13 residues. The germline V gene encodes CDR1 MNHNY and CDR2 SVGAGI (reference sequence). V lost 2 bases and J 3 bases, leaving 8 bases between the germline ends. The CDR3 DNA follows: TGTGCCAGCAGTTACCAGGGCAACTACGAGCAGTACTTC. Its translation is CASSYQGNYEQYF.

This clonotype has only a few counts. V is TRBV28 and J is TRBJ1-2; D is uncertain. V lost 3 bases and J 6 bases, leaving 14 bases between the germline ends. This CDR3 has 14 residues. Germline-derived CDR1 and CDR2 are MDHEN and SYDVKM. In nucleotides, the CDR3 is TGTGCCAGCAGTTTGTCCCGGGGATGGAATGGCTACACCTTC. As protein: CASSLSRGWNGYTF.

This clonotype has a single count. V usage is TRBV19 and J usage is TRBJ1-4; TRBD1 aligns across 9 bases. Germline CDR1 is LNHDA and CDR2 is SQIVND (reference sequence). The CDR3 is 13 residues long. The V gene end was trimmed by 10 bases and the J gene end by 8 bases; junction bases not matched to a gene: 8. The CDR3 DNA is TGTGCCACCAACGACAGGGGGACCGAAAAACTGTTTTTT. Translated: CATNDRGTEKLFF.

This clonotype was seen only a few times. The rearrangement joins TRBV20-1 to TRBJ1-1; maybe TRBD1 (6 bases). V dropped 8 bases and J dropped 5 bases, with 18 bases sitting between them. The CDR3 is made up of 13 amino acids. CDR1 is DFQATT and CDR2 is SNEGSKA in the germline V gene (reference sequence). In DNA form, the CDR3 reads TGCAGTCTCCGAGGGGGGGAGGAGACTGAAGCTTTCTTT. Protein product: CSLRGGEETEAFF.

The chain is built from TRBV4-1 and TRBJ1-5; no definite D call. V lost 0 bases and J 4 bases, leaving 7 bases between the germline ends. Germline V CDR1 and CDR2: MGHRA, YSYEKL. The CDR3 contains 14 residues. DNA of the CDR3: TGCGCCAGCAGCCAAGATTGGGTGAATCAGCCCCAGCATTTT. It specifies CASSQDWVNQPQHF.